Listed here are 9 T cell receptor beta chains from one sample, sequenced in a study of cytomegalovirus exposure and HLA in healthy donors. TCRdb's copy holds only in-frame clones and misses some; the assay was immunoSEQ multiplex PCR. This sample yields about 140,000 clones, of which roughly nine tenths are seen a single time; 2.9% belongs to the top ten. The sample comprised PBMCs. These receptors all come from a man aged 18 to 30 in good health and CMV-seronegative.

The genes are TRBV10-2 and TRBJ2-7; 13 bases line up with TRBD2. Germline V lookup: CDR1 WSHSY, CDR2 SAAADI. The CDR3 runs to 16 residues. V shed 6 bases and J 3 bases; nucleotides not matched to a gene: 8. CDR3 in DNA: TGCGCCAGCAGGAGCGGACTAGCGGGAGCAGTCTACGAGCAGTACTTC. Translating it yields CASRSGLAGAVYEQYF.

This chain's CDR3 is CASSPMWGDEKLFF. The DNA of the CDR3 is TGTGCCAGCAGCCCCATGTGGGGAGATGAAAAACTGTTTTTT. The rearrangement joins TRBV7-6 to TRBJ1-4; no clear D. CDR3 length equals 14 residues. The V end lost 5 bases, the J end lost 6 bases, and 13 bases lay between the germline ends. Germline assignment: CDR1 SGHVS and CDR2 FNYEAQ.

J is TRBJ2-7 and V is TRBV5-4; the match to TRBD1 covers 10 bases. V dropped 3 bases and J dropped 4; count of bases not matched to a gene: 7. CDR1 and CDR2 from the germline V gene are SGHNT and YYREEE (reference sequence). This CDR3 region has 15 residues. The CDR3 DNA is TGTGCCAGCAGCTCCGCCGGGACAGGGGTGTACGAGCAGTACTTC. Protein product: CASSSAGTGVYEQYF.

Worth noting for this clone: A read error may produce the germline difference seen at one junction end. In nucleotides, the CDR3 is TGTGCCAGCAGCCTAGCTGGCGGGAGGTACACCGGGGAGCTGTTTTTT. The encoded protein is CASSLAGGRYTGELFF. The rearrangement joins TRBV7-9 to TRBJ2-2; the match to TRBD2 covers 8 bases. CDR3 length: 16 residues. CDR1 SEHNR and CDR2 FQNEAQ come from the germline V gene (reference sequence).

The chain links TRBV4-1 to TRBJ1-1, with TRBD1 matching 11 bases. Germline V gene data show CDR1 as MGHRA and CDR2 as YSYEKL. The CDR3 covers 16 residues. V gave up 0 bases and J gave up 5 bases; unmatched junction bases: 5. The CDR3 here is CASSQDRWDRGTEAFF. CDR3 coding DNA: TGCGCCAGCAGCCAAGATCGGTGGGACAGGGGGACTGAAGCTTTCTTT.

V and J are TRBV6-1 and TRBJ1-5, with D hard to call. Germline lookup yields CDR1 MNHNS and CDR2 SASEGT. V lost 1 base to trimming and J lost 0 bases, with 7 bases between them. The CDR3 totals 15 residues. DNA for the CDR3: TGTGCCAGCAGTGAAGGGCAACATAGCAATCAGCCCCAGCATTTT. As protein: CASSEGQHSNQPQHF.

This clone has just a few counts. The chain recombines TRBV30 with TRBJ1-5; TRBD1 matches 7 bases. The CDR3 length is 14 residues. The V and J ends lost 4 bases and 1 base, in that order; junction bases with no gene match: 4. In germline, CDR1 is GTSNPN, CDR2 SVGIG (reference sequence). CDR3 DNA sequence: TGTGCCTGGAAAACAGGGGAGAGCAATCAGCCCCAGCATTTT. It yields the protein CAWKTGESNQPQHF.

This chain connects TRBV5-1 to TRBJ2-2; D not certain. The CDR3 loop spans 15 amino acids. Germline CDR1 and CDR2: SGHRS and YFSETQ. V gave up 0 bases and J gave up 6 bases, with 12 bases separating them. The CDR3 coding sequence is TGCGCCAGCAGCTTGGAAATTGGCGGTTCCGGGGAGCTGTTTTTT. Translated: CASSLEIGGSGELFF.

The J gene is TRBJ1-2, the V gene TRBV9, with a weak D call TRBD1 (6 bases). V lost 3 bases to trimming and J lost 8 bases, with 17 bases between them. Germline lookup yields CDR1 SGDLS and CDR2 YYNGEE. The CDR3 covers 14 residues. CDR3 sequence reads: CASSGHRGALGYTF. Here the CDR3 DNA reads TGTGCCAGCAGCGGACATCGGGGGGCGCTGGGCTACACCTTC. Supplemented by reference TRBV9 and TRBJ1-2, the full variable domain reads DSGVTQTPKHLITATGQRVTLRCSPRSGDLSVYWYQQSLDQGLQFLIQYYNGEERAKGNILERFSAQQFPDLHSELNLSSLELGDSALYFCASSGHRGALGYTFGSGTRLTVV.